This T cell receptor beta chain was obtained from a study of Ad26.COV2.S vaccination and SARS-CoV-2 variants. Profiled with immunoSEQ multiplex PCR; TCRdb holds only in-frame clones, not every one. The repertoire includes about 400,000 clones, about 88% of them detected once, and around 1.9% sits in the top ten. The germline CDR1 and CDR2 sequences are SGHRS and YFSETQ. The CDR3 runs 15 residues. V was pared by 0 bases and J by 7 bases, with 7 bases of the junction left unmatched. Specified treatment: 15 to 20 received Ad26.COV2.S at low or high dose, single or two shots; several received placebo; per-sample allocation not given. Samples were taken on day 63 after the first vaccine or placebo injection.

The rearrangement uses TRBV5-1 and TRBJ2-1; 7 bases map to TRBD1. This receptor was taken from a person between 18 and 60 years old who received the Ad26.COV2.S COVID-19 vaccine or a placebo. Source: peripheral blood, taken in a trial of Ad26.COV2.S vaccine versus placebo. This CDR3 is CASSLGTGGGNEQFF. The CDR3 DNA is TGCGCCAGCAGCTTGGGGACAGGAGGTGGGAATGAGCAGTTCTTC.